This TCR beta chain was sequenced in a study of blood T cell repertoires in COVID-19. Across the study: The United States, Italy and Spain provided the acute and convalescent COVID-19 samples. In each case, the material was cDNA or gDNA derived from T cells, B-cell-depleted T cells, or PBMCs.

V lost 6 bases and J 2 bases, leaving 17 bases between the germline ends. Germline loops: CDR1 MNHEY, CDR2 SVGEGT. CDR3 size: 15 residues. As originally analysed: By means of reference gene primer amplification, nucleated cell counts were estimated. Generated by immunoSEQ multiplex PCR, the TCRdb table keeps only in-frame clones and is missing some. Clonal size and the V and J genes are those of that table, whereas D and trimming came from the DNA. The sample lists hundreds of thousands of clones, around 88% seen once, with about 1.3% in the top ten. Input material: peripheral blood. The chain carries TRBV6-2 or TRBV6-3 and TRBJ2-7; D possibly corresponds to TRBD1 (5 bases). The sequence derives from a man older than 75 with acute or convalescent COVID-19. CDR3 loop: CASSPRAGRPYEQYF. CDR3 in DNA: TGTGCCAGCAGCCCAAGAGCAGGGCGACCCTACGAGCAGTACTTC.